These 27 T cell receptor beta chains originate from one sample sequenced in a study of tissue T cells after allogeneic stem cell transplantation. Produced via immunoSEQ multiplex PCR; TCRdb's table is partial and in-frame only. Here the sample spans more than 5,000 clones, over 50% being singletons. Time point denoted: mouse harvest day 7 after allogeneic transplant. Each mouse received 10^7 T-cell-depleted marrow cells plus 10^6 splenic CD5+ T cells by tail vein. What was sequenced was gut tissue. The source of these receptors is a female BALB/c mouse given C57BL/6 T cells with graft-versus-host disease after an allogeneic hematopoietic cell transplant.

This clone was seen only a few times. The listed genes are named as in mouse. The sequenced fragment ends 1 residue before the CDR3 boundary, so the rest is inferred from the germline J gene. Other DNA sequences in the sample encode the same CDR3. This chain joins TRBV3 and TRBJ2-7, with D unresolved. CDR3 length equals 12 residues. Germline V lookup: CDR1 SNHLY, CDR2 FYNGKV (reference sequence). The V end was cut by 1 base, the J end by 7 bases, with 8 bases between. Here the CDR3 reads CASSLGGGEQYF. The part of the CDR3 DNA that was read is TGTGCCAGCAGCTTAGGGGGAGGGGAACAGTAC.

With respect to this clone: The genes are named according to mouse. The read terminates 1 residue before the CDR3 end, so the remaining end is supplied by the germline J gene. The rearrangement uses TRBV26 and TRBJ1-4; the D is unclear. Trimming removed 3 bases at V and 5 bases at J, with 4 bases between. Germline V gene sequence: CDR1 KGHPV, CDR2 FQNQEV (reference sequence). The length of the CDR3 is 12 residues. CDR3 DNA (partial): TGTGCCAGCAGTCTAACAAACGAAAGATTATTT. Protein sequence: CASSLTNERLF. The whole CDR3 protein is CASSLTNERLFF.

As to this clone: The gene names here belong to mouse. The read falls 1 residue short of the CDR3 end, and the missing part is taken from the germline J gene. The chain links TRBV12-1 to TRBJ2-7; D unclear. The CDR3 runs 12 residues. The germline gives CDR1 SGHSN, CDR2 HYEKVE. The V gene lost 0 bases and the J gene lost 4 bases, with 6 bases spanning the gap. CDR3 bases read: TGTGCCAGCTCTCTCCACAATTATGAACAGTAC. Protein sequence: CASSLHNYEQY. The full CDR3 reads CASSLHNYEQYF. Combining the CDR3 with reference TRBV12-1 and TRBJ2-7 gives the whole variable domain DSGVVQSPRHIIKEKGGRSVLTCIPISGHSNVVWYQQTLGKELKFLIQHYEKVERDKGFLPSRFSVQQFDDYHSEMNMSALELEDSAMYFCASSLHNYEQYFGPGTRLTVL.

A single count supports this clone. Gene names follow the mouse nomenclature. The read stops 1 residue short of the end of the CDR3; the missing end is completed from the germline J gene. The chain uses TRBV2 and TRBJ2-1; D is possibly TRBD2 (6 bases). Trimming cost V 0 bases and J 2 bases, with 8 bases left between them. This CDR3 comprises 15 residues. Germline CDR1 and CDR2: LGHNA and YSYQKL. CDR3 residues: CASSQDWGYYAEQFF. CDR3 DNA (partial): TGTGCCAGCAGCCAAGACTGGGGCTACTATGCTGAGCAGTTC.

This clone was seen a few times. The listed genes are named as in mouse. The read is 1 residue too short to cover the CDR3 end, so that end is filled in from the germline J gene. The gene calls are TRBV12-1 and TRBJ2-1; D could derive from TRBD1 or TRBD2 (5 bases each). Germline loops: CDR1 SGHSN, CDR2 HYEKVE. This CDR3 contains 15 residues. With 0 bases removed from V and 0 bases from J, the gap between germline ends came to 8 bases. The CDR3 loop reads CASSLGGYNYAEQFF. CDR3 DNA (partial): TGTGCCAGCTCTCTCGGGGGTTATAACTATGCTGAGCAGTTC.

Notes on this clone: Here the gene names and germline are mouse. The read stops 1 residue short of the end of the CDR3; the missing end is completed from the germline J gene. The chain uses TRBV12-1 and TRBJ2-7; 8 positions agree with TRBD2. The junction had 2 bases not matched to a gene; V was cut back by 1 base and J by 7 bases. The germline gives CDR1 SGHSN, CDR2 HYEKVE. There are 12 residues in the CDR3. The CDR3 protein is CASSLGGREQYF. CDR3 bases read: TGTGCCAGCTCTCTGGGGGGGCGGGAACAGTAC. Combining the CDR3 with reference TRBV12-1 and TRBJ2-7 gives the whole variable domain DSGVVQSPRHIIKEKGGRSVLTCIPISGHSNVVWYQQTLGKELKFLIQHYEKVERDKGFLPSRFSVQQFDDYHSEMNMSALELEDSAMYFCASSLGGREQYFGPGTRLTVL.

As to this clone: Gene labels here are mouse ones. Read sequence stops 1 residue before the CDR3 end, and the germline J gene provides the missing end. The V call is TRBV23, the J call TRBJ1-1; whether TRBD1, the table's D call, matches the DNA was not checked. The V gene's germline CDR1 is KGHTA and CDR2 FQNQQP. The CDR3 is made up of 12 amino acids. The CDR3 loop is CSSSQKGAEVFF. The sequenced CDR3 bases are TGCTCCAGCAGTCAAAAGGGGGCGGAAGTCTTC.

This clone was found a few times. Gene names follow the mouse nomenclature. The read terminates 1 residue ahead of where the CDR3 ends, so the germline J gene completes it. The chain couples TRBV2 to TRBJ1-2; D unclear. Trimming cost V 1 base and J 0 bases, with 6 bases left between them. The CDR3 sequence is 14 residues long. Germline loops: CDR1 LGHNA, CDR2 YSYQKL. The sequenced CDR3 bases are TGTGCCAGCAGCCAAGCCAAATCAAACTCCGACTACACC. It is translated as CASSQAKSNSDYT. The complete CDR3 reads CASSQAKSNSDYTF.

In regard to this clone: Mouse germline and gene names are used. The read finishes 1 residue shy of the CDR3 end, and the germline J gene is used to complete it. The chain carries TRBV26 and TRBJ2-4; tentatively, D is TRBD1 (6 bases). V lost 1 base, J lost 1 base, and 6 bases lay in between. Per germline, CDR1 KGHPV and CDR2 FQNQEV (reference sequence). CDR3 length: 14 amino acids. CDR3 DNA, as far as it was read: TGTGCCAGCAGTCTGTACAGGGGTCAAAACACCTTGTAC. It is translated as CASSLYRGQNTLY. The whole CDR3 sequence reads CASSLYRGQNTLYF.

Turning to this clone: Gene names are the mouse ones. The sequenced fragment ends 1 residue before the CDR3 boundary, so the rest is inferred from the germline J gene. The chain recombines TRBV12-1 with TRBJ1-1, with 7 bases matching TRBD1. After removal of 5 bases from V and 4 bases from J, the junction contained 6 bases not matched to a gene. The germline gives CDR1 SGHSN, CDR2 HYEKVE. This CDR3 has 13 amino acids. The CDR3 DNA, read in part, is TGTGCCAGCTTCCGACAGGGATCCACAGAAGTCTTC. This gives the protein CASFRQGSTEVF. The whole CDR3 protein is CASFRQGSTEVFF. The whole variable domain, filled in from reference TRBV12-1 and TRBJ1-1, reads DSGVVQSPRHIIKEKGGRSVLTCIPISGHSNVVWYQQTLGKELKFLIQHYEKVERDKGFLPSRFSVQQFDDYHSEMNMSALELEDSAMYFCASFRQGSTEVFFGKGTRLTVV.

The sample holds one count of this clone. These gene names are mouse names. The sequence runs out 1 residue before the end of the CDR3; the remainder is reconstructed from the germline J gene. The V and J genes are TRBV26 and TRBJ1-4; the D is unclear. Looked up from germline, CDR1 is KGHPV and CDR2 is FQNQEV (reference sequence). CDR3 length: 15 residues. V was trimmed by 0 bases and J by 0 bases, leaving 5 bases between them. The CDR3 here is CASSLSHISNERLFF. The sequenced CDR3 bases are TGTGCCAGCAGTCTGTCACATATTTCCAACGAAAGATTATTT.

As concerns this clone: These gene names are mouse names. The read finishes 1 residue shy of the CDR3 end, and the germline J gene is used to complete it. The chain joins TRBV26 to TRBJ2-7; 11 nucleotides align to TRBD2. The junction had 4 bases not matched to a gene; V was cut back by 6 bases and J by 0 bases. Germline lookup yields CDR1 KGHPV and CDR2 FQNQEV (reference sequence). The CDR3 is made up of 15 amino acids. The covered CDR3 bases are TGTGCCAGCAGGTCTGACTGGGGGGGCTCCTATGAACAGTAC. It encodes CASRSDWGGSYEQY. The entire CDR3 protein reads CASRSDWGGSYEQYF. Looking up the rest from reference TRBV26 and TRBJ2-7 gives the full variable domain: NSKVIQTPRYLVKGQGQKAKMRCIPEKGHPVVFWYQQNKNNEFKFLINFQNQEVLQQIDMTEKRFSAECPSNSPCSLEIQSSEAGDSALYLCASRSDWGGSYEQYFGPGTRLTVL.

There are a few counts of this clone. The gene names given are mouse names. The read halts 1 residue ahead of the CDR3 end, with the missing end drawn from the germline J gene. Other DNA sequences in the same sample also yield this CDR3. This chain uses TRBV26 with TRBJ2-7; D gene ambiguous. The germline gives CDR1 KGHPV, CDR2 FQNQEV (reference sequence). The V end was cut by 0 bases, the J end by 4 bases, with 4 bases between. The length of the CDR3 is 12 residues. CDR3 DNA (partial): TGTGCCAGCAGTCTGTCACAGTATGAACAGTAC. Residues: CASSLSQYEQY. The complete CDR3 sequence is CASSLSQYEQYF.

Relative to its sample, this clone is medium-sized. All gene names here are mouse names. The CDR3 region is CASSLLGETLYF. The covered CDR3 bases are TGTGCCAGCTCTCTCCTGGGAGAAACGCTGTAT. The V call is TRBV12-1, the J call TRBJ2-3; D is perhaps TRBD2 (5 bases). The read ends 1 residue shy of where the CDR3 ends; the end is completed using the germline J gene. This CDR3 comprises 12 residues. The germline CDR1 and CDR2 sequences are SGHSN and HYEKVE. V shed 0 bases and J shed 5 bases, with 5 bases lying between them.

This clone turned up a few times. Germline and genes: mouse. The read ends 1 residue early relative to the CDR3; the germline J gene fills the gap. This rearrangement joins TRBV13-1 to TRBJ2-5; D not resolved. V was trimmed by 4 bases and J by 0 bases, leaving 9 bases between them. The CDR3 runs to 14 residues. CDR1 NSHNY and CDR2 SYGAGN come from the germline V gene. CDR3 DNA, as far as it was read: TGTGCCAGCAGTCCTGACAATAACCAAGACACCCAGTAC. Translation gives CASSPDNNQDTQY. The whole CDR3 reads CASSPDNNQDTQYF.

Comments on this clone: Genes here carry mouse names. The CDR3 end lies 1 residue beyond the end of the read and is filled in from the germline J gene. The chain combines TRBV13-1 with TRBJ1-2; D might be TRBD1 (6 bases). The germline CDR1 and CDR2 sequences are NSHNY and SYGAGN. The CDR3 runs to 13 residues. Trimming took 0 bases from V and 3 from J, leaving 6 bases between them. CDR3 sequence reads: CASSDGGHSDYTF. CDR3 bases read: TGTGCCAGCAGTGATGGGGGGCACTCCGACTACACC.

This clone was detected a few times. These gene names are mouse names. The CDR3 extends 1 residue past the end of the read, so its final part is completed from the germline J gene. J is TRBJ2-1 and V is TRBV12-2, with D hard to call. V was cut by 0 bases and J by 3 bases, with 2 bases left in between. This CDR3 has 12 residues. Per germline, CDR1 SGHLS and CDR2 HYDKME. The CDR3 is CASSLAYAEQFF. The covered CDR3 bases are TGTGCCAGCTCTCTCGCCTATGCTGAGCAGTTC.

As for this clone: Mouse gene names apply. The read stops 1 residue short of the end of the CDR3; the missing end is completed from the germline J gene. This sequence joins TRBV12-2 and TRBJ1-4, with TRBD1 matching over 9 bases. The junction had 1 base not matched to a gene; V was cut back by 0 bases and J by 3 bases. The CDR3 has 15 amino acids. Germline V gene sequence: CDR1 SGHLS, CDR2 HYDKME. The CDR3 protein is CASSLDRGANERLFF. The DNA read from the CDR3 is TGTGCCAGCTCTCTCGACAGGGGGGCCAACGAAAGATTATTT. Full variable domain (remainder filled in from reference TRBV12-2 and TRBJ1-4): NSGVVQSPRYIIKGKGERSILKCIPISGHLSVAWYQQTQGQELKFFIQHYDKMERDKGNLPSRFSVQQFDDYHSEMNMSALELEDSAVYFCASSLDRGANERLFFGHGTKLSVL.

Comment on this clone: Mouse germline and gene names are used. The read finishes 1 residue shy of the CDR3 end, and the germline J gene is used to complete it. The chain joins TRBV3 to TRBJ1-2, with TRBD1 as a possible D gene (5 bases). Trimming left V 4 bases short and J 0 bases short, with 12 bases between. CDR3 size: 15 residues. CDR1 is SNHLY and CDR2 is FYNGKV in the germline V gene (reference sequence). The CDR3 DNA, read in part, is TGTGCCAGCAGCTCCCCCGGGACTCCAAACTCCGACTACACC. This sequence encodes CASSSPGTPNSDYT. The full CDR3 is CASSSPGTPNSDYTF.

This clone came up a few times. Genes and germline come from the mouse. The CDR3 end is not reached by the read, which stops 1 residue before it; the germline J gene fills it in. The chain has TRBV24 and TRBJ2-2; TRBD1 might be the D (5 bases). The CDR3 contains 15 residues. The germline V gene encodes CDR1 KGHTA and CDR2 FRNEEI. V lost 1 base and J 4 bases, leaving 10 bases between the germline ends. The CDR3 sequence: CASSLLGRGTGQLYF. The CDR3 DNA, read in part, is TGTGCCAGCAGTCTGTTGGGAAGGGGCACCGGGCAGCTCTAC.

Details on this clone: All gene names here are mouse names. The read falls 1 residue short of the CDR3 end, and the missing part is taken from the germline J gene. This chain connects TRBV15 to TRBJ2-2; 12 bases match TRBD2. Germline loops: CDR1 SGHND, CDR2 FRSKSL. Trimming at V came to 5 bases and at J to 2 bases, leaving 0 bases not matched to a gene. The CDR3 has 15 amino acids. CDR3 protein: CASSGLGGNTGQLYF. The covered CDR3 bases are TGTGCCAGCAGTGGACTGGGGGGGAACACCGGGCAGCTCTAC.

About this clone: Gene names and germline match the mouse. The read falls 1 residue short of the CDR3 end, and the missing part is taken from the germline J gene. The chain uses TRBV23 and TRBJ2-2; the D segment call TRBD2 is taken from the table without a DNA check. Germline CDR1 and CDR2: KGHTA and FQNQQP. This CDR3 comprises 17 residues. The part of the CDR3 DNA that was read is TGCTCCAGCAGTCAATCCTGGGACTGGGGGGGCACCGGGCAGCTCTAC. Amino acids: CSSSQSWDWGGTGQLY. The entire CDR3 protein reads CSSSQSWDWGGTGQLYF. Variable domain in full (rest from reference TRBV23 and TRBJ2-2): DAAVTQKPRYLIKMKGQEAEMKCIPEKGHTAVFWYQQKQSKELKFLIYFQNQQPLDQIDMVKERFSAVCPSSSLCSLGIRTCEAEDSALYLCSSSQSWDWGGTGQLYFGEGSKLTVL.

A note on this clone: The gene names given are mouse names. The read is 1 residue too short to cover the CDR3 end, so that end is filled in from the germline J gene. The chain employs TRBV12-2 and TRBJ2-7; 8 nucleotides match TRBD2. V trimming: 1 base; J trimming: 7 bases; junction bases outside the gene matches: 2. Germline V gene lookup returns CDR1 SGHLS and CDR2 HYDKME. The CDR3 has 12 amino acids. CDR3 protein: CASSLGGREQYF. CDR3 DNA (partial): TGTGCCAGCTCTCTGGGGGGGCGGGAACAGTAC.

In its sample, this clone ranks as medium-sized. Gene and germline names: mouse. The read is 1 residue too short to cover the CDR3 end, so that end is filled in from the germline J gene. The V call is TRBV26, the J call TRBJ1-1; D is possibly TRBD1 (6 bases). Between the trimmed V and J ends, which lost 6 bases and 0 bases, there was a span of 8 bases. The germline V gene has CDR1 KGHPV and CDR2 FQNQEV (reference sequence). CDR3 length: 13 amino acids. The CDR3 loop is CASRGQANTEVFF. The covered CDR3 bases are TGTGCCAGCAGGGGACAAGCAAACACAGAAGTCTTC.

Comments on this clone: Mouse germline and gene names are used. The read ends 1 residue before the CDR3 terminus; that terminus is restored from the germline J gene. The genes are TRBV31 and TRBJ2-4, with 12 nucleotides matching TRBD1. The V segment lost 0 bases and the J segment 2 bases; nucleotides outside the gene matches: 3. The germline gives CDR1 GKSSPN, CDR2 SITVG. This CDR3 is built from 16 residues. The covered CDR3 bases are TGTGCCTGGAGTCTGGGGACAGGGGGCTTTCAAAACACCTTGTAC. Its protein is CAWSLGTGGFQNTLY. In full, the CDR3 is CAWSLGTGGFQNTLYF.

In this sample, this clone is medium-sized. Gene and germline names: mouse. The read gets to within 1 residue of the CDR3 end, and the germline J gene fills in the rest. The chain couples TRBV3 to TRBJ2-1, with 9 nucleotides matching TRBD2. The CDR3 has 14 residues. Germline V gives CDR1 SNHLY, CDR2 FYNGKV (reference sequence). V was pared by 3 bases and J by 3 bases, with 0 bases of the junction left unmatched. The CDR3 bases that were read are TGTGCCAGCAGCTTCTGGGGGGGCTATGCTGAGCAGTTC. This encodes CASSFWGGYAEQF. The full CDR3 protein reads CASSFWGGYAEQFF. Full variable domain (remainder filled in from reference TRBV3 and TRBJ2-1): GPKVLQIPSHQIIDMGQMVTLNCDPVSNHLYFYWYKQILGQQMEFLVNFYNGKVMEKSKLFKDQFSVERPDGSYFTLKIQPTALEDSAVYFCASSFWGGYAEQFFGPGTRLTVL.

Comment on this clone: Genes here carry mouse names. The part of the CDR3 DNA that was read is TGCTCCAGCAGTCCCCGACTGGGCCTCCAAGACACCCAGTAC. Its protein product is CSSSPRLGLQDTQY. The full CDR3 protein reads CSSSPRLGLQDTQYF. The genes are TRBV23 and TRBJ2-5; the DNA was not compared with TRBD2, the D call given in the table. The read comes to an end 1 residue before the CDR3 does, leaving the germline J gene to fill in the end. Germline values: CDR1 KGHTA, CDR2 FQNQQP. There are 15 residues in the CDR3. Drawing the rest from reference TRBV23 and TRBJ2-5, the complete variable domain is DAAVTQKPRYLIKMKGQEAEMKCIPEKGHTAVFWYQQKQSKELKFLIYFQNQQPLDQIDMVKERFSAVCPSSSLCSLGIRTCEAEDSALYLCSSSPRLGLQDTQYFGPGTRLLVL.